These T cell receptor beta chains were read from a single sample in a study of T cell changes during pregnancy in multiple sclerosis. Sequenced by immunoSEQ multiplex PCR; TCRdb stores in-frame clones only, minus some. Among approximately 100,000 clones, around 94% were seen once, and the ten largest hold around 0.84%. The source was peripheral blood, collected after pregnancy. These TCRs come from a female donor with multiple sclerosis, enrolled in a pregnancy study. The CDR3 runs from the conserved cysteine through the conserved F or W. A D gene is named only where the DNA matches it firmly. Some rows have no size entry. The others give once, few or many, or a class for an expanded clone.

size	V	J	D	DNA	CDR3
NA	TRBV9	TRBJ2-5	NA	TGTGCCAGCAGCGCCGGCCTAGCGACAGAAGAGACCCAGTACTTC	CASSAGLATEETQYF
once	TRBV9	TRBJ2-6	TRBD1	TGTGCCAGCAGCGTAGGGGGGGGACAGGGAACATCTGGGGCCAACGTCCTGACTTTC	CASSVGGGQGTSGANVLTF
NA	TRBV7-6	TRBJ2-7	NA	TGTGCCAGCAGCCGTTCAGGGGGAGGAGGCTCCTACGAGCAGTACTTC	CASSRSGGGGSYEQYF
NA	TRBV25-1	TRBJ2-3	TRBD2	TGTGCCAGCAGTGAATTTAAGCGGGGGGGCCCCAGAGATACGCAGTATTTT	CASSEFKRGGPRDTQYF
NA	TRBV19	TRBJ2-1	TRBD2	TGTGCCAGTTCCCCGCAGGGAGGGACTATCAATGAGCAGTTCTTC	CASSPQGGTINEQFF
NA	TRBV7-9	TRBJ1-3	NA	TGTGCCAGCAGCTTAGCGGCGGTCTCTGGAAACACCATATATTTT	CASSLAAVSGNTIYF
NA	TRBV5-8	TRBJ2-4	TRBD1	TGTGCCAGCAGCCCAGGGGGAACCAAAAACATTCAGTACTTC	CASSPGGTKNIQYF
NA	TRBV6-5	TRBJ2-5	TRBD1	TGTGCCAGCAGTTCACCGGGACAGCGAACCCAGTACTTC	CASSSPGQRTQYF
NA	TRBV28	TRBJ1-2	NA	TGTGCCAGCAGCTACGACAGGACCCAGAGGGGCTACACCTTC	CASSYDRTQRGYTF
once	TRBV4-1	TRBJ1-1	NA	TGCGCCAGCAGCCAAGCCCAGAAATTGAACACTGAAGCTTTCTTT	CASSQAQKLNTEAFF
NA	TRBV19	TRBJ1-1	NA	TGTGCCAGTAGTGAGGGATTGAACACTGAAGCTTTCTTT	CASSEGLNTEAFF
once	TRBV25-1	TRBJ2-1	TRBD1	TGTGCCAGCAGTGAGGGACAGGGAAGAGGAGAGCAGTTCTTC	CASSEGQGRGEQFF
NA	TRBV5-1	TRBJ1-6	TRBD1	TGCGCCAGCAGCTCCGGACAGGTTTATAATTCACCCCTCCACTTT	CASSSGQVYNSPLHF
few	TRBV5-1	TRBJ2-2	NA	TGCGCCAGCAGCTTGGAGGGAGGCACGGGCGCGCTGTTTTTT	CASSLEGGTGALFF
NA	TRBV18	TRBJ2-5	NA	TGTGCCAGCTCACCACCGGAGGGGCGGGAGACCCAGTACTTC	CASSPPEGRETQYF
once	TRBV28	TRBJ2-5	TRBD1	TGTGCCAGCAGTCACCGGGACAGGGGCCAAGAGACCCAGTACTTC	CASSHRDRGQETQYF
NA	TRBV5-4	TRBJ1-6	NA	TGTGCCAGCAGCTTTTTCAGGGCTTCTAATTCACCCCTCCACTTT	CASSFFRASNSPLHF
NA	TRBV9	TRBJ1-1	NA	TGTGCCAGCAGCGTTATACAGGGTAACACTGAAGCTTTCTTT	CASSVIQGNTEAFF
NA	TRBV6-5	TRBJ1-3	NA	TGTGCCAGCAGTTACAAGGGGTCTTCTGGAAACACCATATATTTT	CASSYKGSSGNTIYF
NA	TRBV15	TRBJ2-3	TRBD2	TGTGCCACCAGCAGAGAGGCGGGGGGCTCAGATACGCAGTATTTT	CATSREAGGSDTQYF
NA	TRBV9	TRBJ1-2	NA	TGTGCCAGCAGCGCCGGGGGTCTCATCTATTATGGCTACACCTTC	CASSAGGLIYYGYTF
NA	TRBV10-3	TRBJ2-7	NA	TGTGCCATCAGTTCCAGCTCCTACGAGCAGTACTTC	CAISSSSYEQYF
NA	TRBV27	TRBJ2-1	TRBD1	TGTGCCAGCAACCCGACAGGGACCATCAATGAGCAGTTCTTC	CASNPTGTINEQFF
NA	TRBV15	TRBJ1-3	NA	TGTGCCACCAGCAGAGATAAAGGCCGAGGCTCTGGAAACACCATATATTTT	CATSRDKGRGSGNTIYF
NA	TRBV28	TRBJ2-7	TRBD1	TGTGCCAGCAGACCTGGACAGGTCCCTTGGGGCGAGCAGTACTTC	CASRPGQVPWGEQYF
few	TRBV5-1	TRBJ2-2	NA	TGCGCCAGCAGCTCCTTCACCGGGGAGCTGTTTTTT	CASSSFTGELFF
NA	TRBV4-3	TRBJ1-1	NA	TGCGCCAGCAGCCAAGACGCTCCGGTCTTGAACACTGAAGCTTTCTTT	CASSQDAPVLNTEAFF